This entry describes one TCR beta chain. As originally analysed: Cell counts per sample came from amplifying reference gene primers. Data came from immunoSEQ multiplex PCR; TCRdb stores just in-frame clones and leaves some out. D and trimming were read from the DNA, whereas the V and J calls and clone size are those reported in that table. The table shows approximately 200,000 clones, with 85% to 90% occurring only once. V shed 0 bases and J shed 0 bases, with 5 bases lying between them. CDR3 length equals 15 residues. Germline lookup yields CDR1 LNHDA and CDR2 SQIVND (reference sequence). The sample belongs to a study of blood T cell repertoires in COVID-19. Study-wide background: The United States, Italy and Spain provided the acute and convalescent COVID-19 samples. PBMCs, B-cell-depleted T cells, or T cells provided the cDNA or gDNA that made up the material.

Sequencing used peripheral blood. The gene calls are TRBV19 and TRBJ1-4; D is undetermined. The receptor was isolated from a man aged 55-75 years who had recovered from COVID-19. CDR3 coding DNA: TGTGCCAGTAGTATAGACGGAGCAACTAATGAAAAACTGTTTTTT. Residues: CASSIDGATNEKLFF.